This T cell receptor (beta chain) emerged from a study (dated by TCRdb to the mid-2010s). Libraries came from RT-PCR. The data were produced on an Illumina MiSeq. TCRdb took the public reads, trimmed them with fastp at Q25, ran MiXCR for clone calling and kept in-frame beta chains. Rows are unified per CDR3 protein, each entry keeping the most common DNA and genes. This sample comprises about 680,000 distinct CDR3 sequences, 14% of them detected only once. The ten largest clones capture 3% to 4.5% of the sample. A few counts support this clonotype. Its antigen remains unidentified. No base-level quality is on record; no much larger clone is a single base apart. At the junction V is shortened by 2 bases and J by 5 bases; bases outside the gene matches: 10. The CDR3 holds 16 amino acids from the cysteine to the phenylalanine. Kept here is only the CDR3 DNA, which spans 48 bases and is read in frame from base 1. CDR1 and CDR2, per the germline V gene (reference sequence), are LGHDT and YNNKEL.

Material: memory CD4+ T cells from blood. This receptor was taken from a female donor in good health, serving as a healthy control. The V gene is TRBV3-1 and the J gene is TRBJ2-5, with TRBD2 matching 8 junction bases. For the CDR3, the sequence is CASSQLKAGGEETQYF. The DNA is as follows: TGTGCCAGCAGCCAACTGAAGGCGGGAGGTGAGGAGACCCAGTACTTC.